This is a list of T cell receptor beta chains from one sample in a study of blood T cell repertoires in COVID-19. TCRdb's table, derived via immunoSEQ multiplex PCR, lists solely in-frame clones and lacks some. The sample yields more than 95,000 clones, 86% seen once. Sequenced sample: peripheral blood. All receptors come from a man in his 70s who had recovered from COVID-19. The CDR3 runs from the conserved cysteine through the conserved F or W. Each record gives: V gene, D gene, J gene, clone size, CDR3 length, CDR3 protein, CDR3 DNA. A D gene is named only where the DNA matches it firmly. Where a row states a size, it is once, few, many or the class of an expanded clone; other rows omit it.

V gene: TRBV27; D gene: -; J gene: TRBJ1-5; clone size: -; CDR3 length: 14; CDR3 protein: CASKFTGGDQPQHF; CDR3 DNA: TGTGCCAGTAAATTTACCGGGGGTGATCAGCCCCAGCATTTT
V gene: TRBV7-9; D gene: TRBD2; J gene: TRBJ2-3; clone size: -; CDR3 length: 16; CDR3 protein: CASSLSVRGGSDTQYF; CDR3 DNA: TGTGCCAGCAGCTTATCGGTGCGGGGGGGCTCAGATACGCAGTATTTT
V gene: TRBV11-3; D gene: -; J gene: TRBJ2-2; clone size: -; CDR3 length: 14; CDR3 protein: CASSKEDGGRELFF; CDR3 DNA: TGTGCCAGCAGTAAGGAGGACGGTGGCCGGGAGCTGTTTTTT
V gene: TRBV5-4; D gene: -; J gene: TRBJ1-1; clone size: -; CDR3 length: 14; CDR3 protein: CASNIQAREAEAFF; CDR3 DNA: TGTGCCAGCAACATACAGGCAAGGGAGGCTGAAGCTTTCTTT
V gene: TRBV19; D gene: TRBD2; J gene: TRBJ2-6; clone size: -; CDR3 length: 18; CDR3 protein: CASTGGRWQREWTNVLTF; CDR3 DNA: TGTGCCAGTACGGGGGGGCGGTGGCAGAGAGAGTGGACCAACGTCCTGACTTTC
V gene: TRBV28; D gene: -; J gene: TRBJ2-7; clone size: -; CDR3 length: 14; CDR3 protein: CASSSGQLPYEQYF; CDR3 DNA: TGTGCCAGCAGTTCCGGACAGCTCCCCTACGAGCAGTACTTC
V gene: TRBV2; D gene: -; J gene: TRBJ2-1; clone size: few; CDR3 length: 14; CDR3 protein: CASTGTRTWNEQFF; CDR3 DNA: TGTGCCAGCACTGGGACACGGACTTGGAATGAGCAGTTCTTC
V gene: TRBV2; D gene: -; J gene: TRBJ2-3; clone size: -; CDR3 length: 13; CDR3 protein: CASILGLGDTQYF; CDR3 DNA: TGTGCCAGCATCCTCGGTCTAGGAGATACGCAGTATTTT
V gene: TRBV12-3/TRBV12-4; D gene: -; J gene: TRBJ2-3; clone size: -; CDR3 length: 11; CDR3 protein: CASTAERTQYF; CDR3 DNA: TGTGCCAGCACGGCGGAGAGAACGCAGTATTTT
V gene: TRBV28; D gene: -; J gene: TRBJ2-3; clone size: -; CDR3 length: 15; CDR3 protein: CATQKPGGSTDTQYF; CDR3 DNA: TGTGCCACTCAGAAGCCTGGGGGCAGCACAGATACGCAGTATTTT
V gene: TRBV28; D gene: TRBD1; J gene: TRBJ1-6; clone size: -; CDR3 length: 17; CDR3 protein: CASSPPTGVGYNSPLHF; CDR3 DNA: TGTGCCAGCAGCCCACCTACAGGGGTCGGTTATAATTCACCCCTCCACTTT
V gene: TRBV4-1; D gene: -; J gene: TRBJ1-2; clone size: -; CDR3 length: 15; CDR3 protein: CASSQVGRGNYGYTF; CDR3 DNA: TGCGCCAGCAGCCAAGTCGGCAGGGGCAACTATGGCTACACCTTC
V gene: TRBV4-2; D gene: -; J gene: TRBJ2-7; clone size: -; CDR3 length: 15; CDR3 protein: CASSQDRRGFYEQYF; CDR3 DNA: TGTGCCAGCAGCCAAGATCGAAGGGGGTTTTACGAGCAGTACTTC
V gene: TRBV11-2; D gene: TRBD1; J gene: TRBJ2-2; clone size: -; CDR3 length: 15; CDR3 protein: CASSPKDRATGELFF; CDR3 DNA: TGTGCCAGCAGCCCGAAGGACAGGGCAACCGGGGAGCTGTTTTTT
V gene: TRBV7-6; D gene: -; J gene: TRBJ1-5; clone size: -; CDR3 length: 19; CDR3 protein: CASSLGFGSRGGGNQPQHF; CDR3 DNA: TGTGCCAGCAGCTTAGGGTTCGGGTCCAGGGGAGGGGGTAATCAGCCCCAGCATTTT
V gene: TRBV2; D gene: TRBD1; J gene: TRBJ1-6; clone size: few; CDR3 length: 15; CDR3 protein: CASSKGGTGDSPLHF; CDR3 DNA: TGTGCCAGCAGTAAAGGGGGGACAGGGGATTCACCCCTCCACTTT
V gene: TRBV3-1/TRBV3-2; D gene: TRBD1; J gene: TRBJ1-1; clone size: -; CDR3 length: 14; CDR3 protein: CASSKRTGGSEAFF; CDR3 DNA: TGTGCCAGCAGCAAACGGACAGGGGGCTCTGAAGCTTTCTTT
V gene: TRBV9; D gene: -; J gene: TRBJ2-3; clone size: once; CDR3 length: 13; CDR3 protein: CASSATSSDTQYF; CDR3 DNA: TGTGCCAGCAGCGCTACTAGCTCAGATACGCAGTATTTT
V gene: TRBV7-9; D gene: -; J gene: TRBJ1-3; clone size: -; CDR3 length: 12; CDR3 protein: CASSSQGNTIYF; CDR3 DNA: TGTGCCAGCAGCTCTCAGGGAAACACCATATATTTT
V gene: TRBV19; D gene: -; J gene: TRBJ2-1; clone size: -; CDR3 length: 15; CDR3 protein: CASSIDGSDDNEQFF; CDR3 DNA: TGTGCCAGTAGTATAGATGGCAGCGATGACAATGAGCAGTTCTTC
V gene: TRBV7-9; D gene: -; J gene: TRBJ1-3; clone size: -; CDR3 length: 15; CDR3 protein: CASSLPRRLGNTIYF; CDR3 DNA: TGTGCCAGCAGCTTACCCCGTAGACTCGGAAACACCATATATTTT
V gene: TRBV3-1/TRBV3-2; D gene: -; J gene: TRBJ1-5; clone size: once; CDR3 length: 14; CDR3 protein: CASSRGGGNQPQHF; CDR3 DNA: TGTGCCAGCAGCCGGGGTGGAGGGAATCAGCCCCAGCATTTT
V gene: TRBV6-5; D gene: -; J gene: TRBJ1-2; clone size: once; CDR3 length: 12; CDR3 protein: CASSSSGQGYTF; CDR3 DNA: TGTGCCAGCAGTTCTTCCGGACAAGGCTACACCTTC
V gene: TRBV19; D gene: -; J gene: TRBJ1-5; clone size: -; CDR3 length: 16; CDR3 protein: CASSIQYGRNNQPQHF; CDR3 DNA: TGTGCCAGTAGTATTCAATACGGTCGCAACAATCAGCCCCAGCATTTT
V gene: TRBV11-2; D gene: TRBD1; J gene: TRBJ1-1; clone size: -; CDR3 length: 16; CDR3 protein: CASSTGQGSLNTEAFF; CDR3 DNA: TGTGCCAGCAGCACCGGACAGGGGAGCTTGAACACTGAAGCTTTCTTT
V gene: TRBV10-3; D gene: TRBD1; J gene: TRBJ1-1; clone size: -; CDR3 length: 18; CDR3 protein: CAISEYPTGQGSETEAFF; CDR3 DNA: TGTGCCATCAGTGAATACCCTACGGGACAGGGTTCGGAAACTGAAGCTTTCTTT
V gene: TRBV4-1; D gene: -; J gene: TRBJ1-2; clone size: -; CDR3 length: 14; CDR3 protein: CASSPERGAYGYTF; CDR3 DNA: TGCGCCAGCAGCCCAGAACGGGGGGCCTATGGCTACACCTTC
V gene: TRBV21-1; D gene: -; J gene: TRBJ1-2; clone size: -; CDR3 length: 15; CDR3 protein: CASSNYGTDNYGYTF; CDR3 DNA: TGTGCCAGCAGCAACTACGGGACAGATAACTATGGCTACACCTTC
V gene: TRBV5-6; D gene: -; J gene: TRBJ2-5; clone size: -; CDR3 length: 11; CDR3 protein: CASSSNRNQYF; CDR3 DNA: TGTGCCAGCAGCTCGAACAGGAACCAGTACTTC
V gene: TRBV2; D gene: -; J gene: TRBJ1-6; clone size: few; CDR3 length: 13; CDR3 protein: CASSAYDGSPLHF; CDR3 DNA: TGTGCCAGCAGCGCCTACGACGGGTCACCCCTCCACTTT
V gene: TRBV7-9; D gene: -; J gene: TRBJ2-7; clone size: -; CDR3 length: 16; CDR3 protein: CASQGPGRGLSYEQYF; CDR3 DNA: TGTGCCAGCCAAGGGCCAGGGCGGGGACTCTCCTACGAGCAGTACTTC
V gene: TRBV7-7; D gene: -; J gene: TRBJ2-1; clone size: -; CDR3 length: 13; CDR3 protein: CASSLDRYNEQFF; CDR3 DNA: TGTGCCAGCAGCTTAGACAGATACAATGAGCAGTTCTTC
V gene: TRBV9; D gene: -; J gene: TRBJ1-1; clone size: -; CDR3 length: 16; CDR3 protein: CASSVGSYLQNTEAFF; CDR3 DNA: TGTGCCAGCAGCGTAGGGAGTTACCTTCAAAACACTGAAGCTTTCTTT
V gene: TRBV2; D gene: -; J gene: TRBJ2-2; clone size: -; CDR3 length: 13; CDR3 protein: CASTVHSTGELFF; CDR3 DNA: TGTGCCAGCACGGTTCACTCCACCGGGGAGCTGTTTTTT
V gene: TRBV30; D gene: -; J gene: TRBJ1-2; clone size: -; CDR3 length: 13; CDR3 protein: CAWSPVANYGYTF; CDR3 DNA: TGTGCCTGGAGTCCGGTAGCTAACTATGGCTACACCTTC
V gene: TRBV29-1; D gene: -; J gene: TRBJ2-3; clone size: -; CDR3 length: 12; CDR3 protein: CSVVQDLATQYF; CDR3 DNA: TGCAGCGTTGTGCAGGACTTGGCGACGCAGTATTTT
V gene: TRBV6-2/TRBV6-3; D gene: TRBD2; J gene: TRBJ2-7; clone size: -; CDR3 length: 18; CDR3 protein: CASSSPRLAGEPAYEQYF; CDR3 DNA: TGTGCCAGCAGCTCCCCGCGACTAGCGGGAGAGCCGGCCTACGAGCAGTACTTC
V gene: TRBV28; D gene: TRBD1; J gene: TRBJ2-7; clone size: -; CDR3 length: 14; CDR3 protein: CASSLGGQSYEQYF; CDR3 DNA: TGTGCCAGCAGTTTAGGGGGACAGTCCTACGAGCAGTACTTC
V gene: TRBV19; D gene: TRBD1; J gene: TRBJ2-7; clone size: -; CDR3 length: 16; CDR3 protein: CASSIAPGQGVDEQYF; CDR3 DNA: TGTGCCAGTAGTATAGCCCCGGGACAGGGGGTTGACGAGCAGTACTTC
V gene: TRBV19; D gene: TRBD1; J gene: TRBJ2-3; clone size: -; CDR3 length: 15; CDR3 protein: CASSNRGFSTDTQYF; CDR3 DNA: TGTGCCAGTAGTAACAGGGGCTTTAGCACAGATACGCAGTATTTT
V gene: TRBV9; D gene: TRBD1; J gene: TRBJ1-2; clone size: -; CDR3 length: 13; CDR3 protein: CASSVDPGGGYTF; CDR3 DNA: TGTGCCAGCAGCGTAGATCCAGGGGGAGGCTACACCTTC
V gene: TRBV5-1; D gene: TRBD1; J gene: TRBJ2-7; clone size: -; CDR3 length: 16; CDR3 protein: CASSLARTGVSYEQYF; CDR3 DNA: TGCGCCAGCAGCTTGGCCAGGACAGGCGTGTCCTACGAGCAGTACTTC
V gene: TRBV6-5; D gene: TRBD2; J gene: TRBJ2-3; clone size: -; CDR3 length: 16; CDR3 protein: CASSYSLAGGADTQYF; CDR3 DNA: TGTGCCAGCAGTTACTCCCTAGCGGGGGGTGCAGATACGCAGTATTTT